Listed below are T cell receptor beta chains from one sample, sequenced in a study of shared clonotypes between healthy human individuals. The table came from immunoSEQ multiplex PCR; TCRdb's copy has only in-frame clones and leaves some out. The sample contains hundreds of thousands of clones, 76% of which appear only once. Material: PBMCs. These receptors were obtained from a woman between 40 and 55 years old in good health. Some clones in this sample may be carry-over from other donors' samples. Each CDR3 is given with its conserved first and last residue. The D gene is left open where the match is weak. Clone size is not always given. Where it is, it says once, few, many or a class for expanded clones.

j_call | v_call | clone_size | d_call | cdr3_aa | cdr3_nt
TRBJ1-2 | TRBV7-2 | few | . | CASSLSPGSPSSYGYTF | TGTGCCAGCAGCTTAAGCCCCGGGTCTCCATCATCGTATGGCTACACCTTC
TRBJ2-5 | TRBV28 | . | TRBD1 | CASSLGGQPETQYF | TGTGCCAGCAGTTTAGGGGGACAGCCGGAGACCCAGTACTTC
TRBJ2-2 | TRBV7-9 | once | . | CASSLAMGLTGELFF | TGTGCCAGCAGCTTAGCGATGGGACTCACCGGGGAGCTGTTTTTT
TRBJ2-5 | TRBV9 | . | . | CASSPTDSLLGQETQYF | TGTGCCAGCAGCCCGACGGACAGTCTACTAGGCCAAGAGACCCAGTACTTC
TRBJ2-7 | TRBV18 | few | . | CASSRYQGESSYEQYF | TGTGCCAGCTCACGCTACCAGGGAGAGAGCTCCTACGAGCAGTACTTC
TRBJ1-4 | TRBV18 | . | . | CASSSQGPPGEKLFF | TGTGCCAGCTCATCCCAGGGCCCGCCGGGTGAAAAACTGTTTTTT
TRBJ2-3 | TRBV30 | . | TRBD2 | CAWSALAASTDTQYF | TGTGCCTGGAGCGCACTAGCGGCTAGCACAGATACGCAGTATTTT
TRBJ1-1 | TRBV4-1 | . | TRBD1 | CAGSQMGQTNTEAFF | TGCGCCGGCAGCCAGATGGGACAGACAAACACTGAAGCTTTCTTT
TRBJ2-3 | TRBV28 | . | . | CASSLARGADTQYF | TGTGCCAGCAGTTTAGCCAGGGGTGCAGATACGCAGTATTTT
TRBJ1-5 | TRBV28 | . | TRBD1 | CASSLYRGQTGQPQHF | TGTGCCAGCAGTTTGTACAGGGGGCAAACGGGTCAGCCCCAGCATTTT
TRBJ2-7 | TRBV7-9 | once | TRBD1 | CASSVTGGPAGYEQYF | TGTGCCAGCAGCGTGACAGGGGGCCCAGCTGGCTACGAGCAGTACTTC
TRBJ2-3 | TRBV7-6 | once | TRBD1 | CASSFRDRGTDTQYF | TGTGCCAGCAGCTTCCGGGACAGGGGCACAGATACGCAGTATTTT
TRBJ1-2 | TRBV2 | . | . | CASSEATSLGYTF | TGTGCCAGCAGTGAAGCAACGTCGCTTGGCTACACCTTC
TRBJ2-7 | TRBV6-1 | many | . | CASDDRLYEQYF | TGTGCCAGCGACGACAGGCTCTACGAGCAGTACTTC
TRBJ2-7 | TRBV11-2 | . | TRBD2 | CASSLGVSGRSGIEQYF | TGTGCCAGCAGCTTAGGTGTTAGCGGGAGGAGTGGCATCGAGCAGTACTTC
TRBJ2-7 | TRBV28 | . | . | CASSLSVSSYEQYF | TGTGCCAGCAGTTTATCGGTCAGCTCCTACGAGCAGTACTTC
TRBJ2-7 | TRBV28 | . | . | CASRPGPGTYEQYF | TGTGCCAGCAGACCCGGACCCGGTACCTACGAGCAGTACTTC
TRBJ2-2 | TRBV28 | . | TRBD2 | CASRLTGGTGELFF | TGTGCCAGCAGGTTAACGGGGGGCACCGGGGAGCTGTTTTTT
TRBJ2-1 | TRBV4-2 | . | . | CASSQGLAYNEQFF | TGTGCCAGCAGCCAAGGGCTAGCCTACAATGAGCAGTTCTTC
TRBJ1-3 | TRBV9 | . | . | CASSLGGRNSGNTIYF | TGTGCCAGCAGCCTTGGTGGCAGAAACTCTGGAAACACCATATATTTT
TRBJ1-4 | TRBV10-1 | . | . | CATGPVGKLFF | TGCGCCACCGGACCTGTGGGAAAACTGTTTTTT
TRBJ2-1 | TRBV15 | . | TRBD2 | CATSPRTSGSSYNEQFF | TGTGCCACCAGCCCTCGGACTAGCGGGAGCTCCTACAATGAGCAGTTCTTC
TRBJ1-4 | TRBV6-5 | . | . | CASAFEGREGEKLFF | TGTGCCAGCGCATTCGAGGGCAGGGAAGGAGAAAAACTGTTTTTT
TRBJ2-7 | TRBV11-2 | . | . | CASSLVAREQYF | TGTGCCAGCAGCTTAGTGGCACGGGAGCAGTACTTC
TRBJ2-7 | TRBV2 | few | . | CASSGAREQYF | TGTGCCAGCAGTGGGGCGCGGGAGCAGTACTTC
TRBJ1-4 | TRBV7-9 | . | TRBD1 | CASSPPGQGEKLFF | TGTGCCAGCAGCCCCCCGGGACAGGGTGAAAAACTGTTTTTT
TRBJ2-1 | TRBV7-3 | few | TRBD2 | CASSTNGTSGKLWEQFF | TGTGCCAGCAGCACTAATGGGACTAGCGGGAAACTGTGGGAGCAGTTCTTC
TRBJ2-3 | TRBV6-5 | . | . | CASSYSTVSSTDTQYF | TGTGCCAGCAGTTACTCGACAGTCTCTAGCACAGATACGCAGTATTTT
TRBJ2-2 | TRBV12-2 | . | . | CASPRKKRPTGELFF | TGTGCAAGTCCCAGGAAGAAGAGACCCACCGGGGAGCTGTTTTTT
TRBJ1-2 | TRBV5-6 | . | . | CASSPFGGRYVYGYTF | TGTGCCAGCAGTCCGTTCGGGGGGCGTTATGTCTATGGCTACACCTTC
TRBJ2-5 | TRBV10-3 | . | . | CAISASSETQYF | TGTGCCATCAGTGCCTCATCTGAGACCCAGTACTTC
TRBJ2-1 | TRBV2 | once | . | CASTRLAFGEQFF | TGTGCCAGCACGAGGCTAGCTTTCGGTGAGCAGTTCTTC
TRBJ2-1 | TRBV9 | . | . | CASSGTDGSYNEQFF | TGTGCCAGCAGCGGGACAGATGGCTCCTACAATGAGCAGTTCTTC
TRBJ1-1 | TRBV11-2 | . | TRBD1 | CASSSGLPGQRTTEAFF | TGTGCCAGCAGCTCAGGATTGCCGGGACAGAGAACCACTGAAGCTTTCTTT
TRBJ1-2 | TRBV28 | once | . | CASSSQGGADYGYTF | TGTGCCAGCAGTTCGCAGGGCGGTGCGGACTATGGCTACACCTTC
TRBJ2-1 | TRBV4-3 | . | TRBD2 | CASSRGPGLEGGWEQFF | TGCGCCAGCAGCCGAGGCCCGGGACTAGAGGGGGGATGGGAGCAGTTCTTC
TRBJ2-1 | TRBV5-4 | . | . | CASSLLVGVSYNEQFF | TGTGCCAGCAGCTTGTTAGTGGGGGTATCCTACAATGAGCAGTTCTTC
TRBJ2-4 | TRBV23-1 | . | . | CASTPNGRALAKNIQYF | TGCGCCAGCACCCCCAACGGCAGGGCTCTAGCCAAAAACATTCAGTACTTC
TRBJ2-1 | TRBV9 | few | TRBD2 | CASSVEASGDNEQFF | TGTGCCAGCAGCGTAGAGGCTAGCGGGGACAATGAGCAGTTCTTC
TRBJ1-2 | TRBV2 | . | . | CASRRTEPYGYTF | TGTGCCAGCAGACGGACAGAACCCTATGGCTACACCTTC
TRBJ1-1 | TRBV6-5 | . | . | CASSTRRIGNTEAFF | TGTGCCAGCAGTACCCGAAGGATCGGGAACACTGAAGCTTTCTTT
TRBJ1-2 | TRBV30 | few | TRBD1 | CAWSRHTTGTGNSANYGYTF | TGTGCCTGGAGTCGCCACACGACCGGGACAGGGAACTCAGCTAACTATGGCTACACCTTC
TRBJ1-2 | TRBV2 | once | . | CASSPRGYRNYGYTF | TGTGCCAGCAGCCCACGGGGATATCGGAACTATGGCTACACCTTC
TRBJ1-2 | TRBV6-5 | . | . | CASSNRVDYGYTF | TGTGCCAGCAGTAACAGGGTGGACTATGGCTACACCTTC
TRBJ2-7 | TRBV18 | . | TRBD1 | CASSPGTGTEQYF | TGTGCCAGCTCACCAGGGACAGGGACCGAGCAGTACTTC
TRBJ1-5 | TRBV15 | . | . | CATSRYPLTARGGNQPQHF | TGTGCCACCAGCCGTTATCCGTTGACCGCCCGTGGGGGCAATCAGCCCCAGCATTTT
TRBJ2-7 | TRBV15 | . | . | CATSIRLVESYEQYF | TGTGCCACCAGCATAAGACTAGTAGAATCCTACGAGCAGTACTTC
TRBJ2-7 | TRBV7-9 | . | . | CASSLAGQAYEQYF | TGTGCCAGCAGCTTAGCTGGGCAGGCCTACGAGCAGTACTTC
TRBJ2-7 | TRBV9 | . | . | CASNAGTSYEQYF | TGTGCCAGCAACGCAGGGACCTCCTACGAGCAGTACTTC
TRBJ1-2 | TRBV5-1 | . | . | CASSLNRGRIQGYGYTF | TGCGCCAGCAGCTTAAACAGAGGCCGAATCCAAGGCTATGGCTACACCTTC
TRBJ2-7 | TRBV14 | . | . | CASSQDIRGEQYF | TGTGCCAGCAGCCAAGATATCCGGGGCGAGCAGTACTTC
TRBJ2-2 | TRBV7-3 | . | . | CASSSGGYPGELFF | TGTGCCAGCAGCTCCGGCGGTTACCCCGGGGAGCTGTTTTTT
TRBJ2-7 | TRBV5-1 | . | . | CASSPGPRWGEQYF | TGCGCCAGCAGCCCCGGACCTAGATGGGGCGAGCAGTACTTC
TRBJ2-5 | TRBV15 | . | TRBD2 | CATSRDKGIAGGWGARETQYF | TGTGCCACCAGCAGAGATAAGGGGATAGCGGGAGGTTGGGGGGCCAGAGAGACCCAGTACTTC
TRBJ1-1 | TRBV19 | few | . | CASSFPTVNTEAFF | TGTGCCAGTAGTTTCCCGACGGTGAACACTGAAGCTTTCTTT
TRBJ2-5 | TRBV2 | . | . | CASSEAGGPQETQYF | TGTGCCAGCAGTGAAGCTGGGGGACCCCAAGAGACCCAGTACTTC
TRBJ2-2 | TRBV5-5 | once | TRBD2 | CASSWAGGRAGELFF | TGTGCCAGCAGCTGGGCTGGCGGGAGGGCCGGGGAGCTGTTTTTT
TRBJ2-1 | TRBV11-2 | . | . | CASSVRQGLYEQFF | TGTGCCAGCAGCGTTCGACAGGGACTCTATGAGCAGTTCTTC
TRBJ2-7 | TRBV18 | . | TRBD2 | CASSPGGDWGSYEQYF | TGTGCCAGCTCACCAGGGGGGGACTGGGGCTCCTACGAGCAGTACTTC
TRBJ2-3 | TRBV5-1 | . | . | CASSPSGLTSTDTQYF | TGCGCCAGCAGCCCCTCCGGTCTCACGAGCACAGATACGCAGTATTTT